This is a list of T cell receptor beta chains from one sample in a study of Ad26.COV2.S vaccination and SARS-CoV-2 variants. Assay used: immunoSEQ multiplex PCR; TCRdb lists only in-frame clones, some missing. The sample has approximately 150,000 clones, about nine tenths seen once. The sequences come from peripheral blood, collected after recovery from COVID-19. Receptors were obtained from a human donor who had recovered from COVID-19. The CDR3 runs from the conserved cysteine through the conserved F or W. D genes are given only for firm matches. The size entry is marked missing in some rows and otherwise reads once, few, many or a size class.

d_gene	j_gene	v_gene	abundance	CDR3nt	CDR3aa
-	TRBJ2-1	TRBV9	-	TGTGCCAGCAGCTCAACGGGGCGAAATGAGCAGTTCTTC	CASSSTGRNEQFF
TRBD1	TRBJ1-6	TRBV28	-	TGTGCCAGCAGGTTACAGGGGGAATTATCACCCCTCCACTTT	CASRLQGELSPLHF
-	TRBJ1-4	TRBV28	-	TGTGCCAGCAGTTTATCGGCGGGTAGACTGTTTTTT	CASSLSAGRLFF
-	TRBJ1-6	TRBV11-2	-	TGTGCCAGCAGGGACATGGGGAATTCACCCCTCCACTTT	CASRDMGNSPLHF
-	TRBJ2-5	TRBV6-2/TRBV6-3	once	TGTGCCAGCAGCCCCTGGAGGGGGGGGAACCAAGAGACCCAGTACTTC	CASSPWRGGNQETQYF
TRBD1	TRBJ2-1	TRBV11-2	-	TGTGCCAGCAGCTTAAGTTCGGGCTGGGACAGGTTGGGTGAGCAGTTCTTC	CASSLSSGWDRLGEQFF
-	TRBJ1-2	TRBV7-8	-	TGTGCCAGCAGCTTAGTATATGAGGGATCTAACTATGGCTACACCTTC	CASSLVYEGSNYGYTF
-	TRBJ1-1	TRBV7-2	-	TGTGCCAGCAGCCCCTTCGCGCCCAGCACTGAAGCTTTCTTT	CASSPFAPSTEAFF
-	TRBJ1-5	TRBV9	-	TGTGCCAGCAGCGTAGGCGGTGGAGATAGCAATCAGCCCCAGCATTTT	CASSVGGGDSNQPQHF
-	TRBJ1-2	TRBV2	-	TGTGCCAGCACTGAGGAAGGCCCAGCTAACTATGGCTACACCTTC	CASTEEGPANYGYTF
-	TRBJ2-2	TRBV7-9	-	TGTGCCAGCAGCTTTCCCTTTCGAGCGGCGAACACCGGGGAGCTGTTTTTT	CASSFPFRAANTGELFF
-	TRBJ1-5	TRBV7-8	-	TGTGCCAGCAGCTATACAGCAAACAATCAGCCCCAGCATTTT	CASSYTANNQPQHF
TRBD1	TRBJ1-2	TRBV12-5	-	TGTGCTAGTGGTTTGGTTATCTTGGGGCAGGGGGCGAGGGGCTACACCTTC	CASGLVILGQGARGYTF
-	TRBJ2-2	TRBV2	-	TGTGCCAGCAGTCGTGTCTCCAACACCGGGGAGCTGTTTTTT	CASSRVSNTGELFF
TRBD2	TRBJ2-7	TRBV7-2	-	TGTGCCAGCAGCCTCGAAACATTAGCGGGGGAAACCTACGAGCAGTACTTC	CASSLETLAGETYEQYF
-	TRBJ2-2	TRBV3-1/TRBV3-2	-	TGTGCCAGCAGCCAAGGGACCTTCAGGGGGGGCACCGGGGAGCTGTTTTTT	CASSQGTFRGGTGELFF
TRBD1	TRBJ1-1	TRBV6-2/TRBV6-3	once	TGTGCCAGCAGCCCCGCCGACAGGGGTTGGACTGAAGCTTTCTTT	CASSPADRGWTEAFF
-	TRBJ2-7	TRBV28	-	TGTGCCAGCAGTTTGCCCTCTTCCTACGAGCAGTACTTC	CASSLPSSYEQYF
-	TRBJ2-1	TRBV7-9	-	TGTGCCAGCAGCTTAGGGCAGGGCTACGACAATGAGCAGTTCTTC	CASSLGQGYDNEQFF
-	TRBJ1-6	TRBV14	-	TGTGCCAGCAGCCAAGAGAAGCGGGGTGATAATTCACCCCTCCACTTT	CASSQEKRGDNSPLHF
TRBD1	TRBJ2-5	TRBV11-2	-	TGTGCCAGCAGCACAGGGGGAGGTAGAGAGACCCAGTACTTC	CASSTGGGRETQYF